This TCR beta chain was profiled in a study of patients and donors after allogeneic stem cell transplantation. TCRdb ran MiXCR on the RT-PCR reads and lists one entry per CDR3 protein. The sample contains 390,000 or so distinct CDR3 sequences, 16% of which appear only once. At least ten counts were recorded for this clonotype. The sequence derives from a human donor who was either an allogeneic HSCT recipient or a stem cell or donor lymphocyte infusion donor (not recorded which). It is not recorded whose cells these are; they may come from a transplant donor. Specimen: blood, either unsorted or a sorted T cell fraction (not recorded which).

The CDR3 protein is CASSPLADLTDTQYF. The CDR3 DNA is TGTGCCAGCAGTCCACTAGCGGACCTCACAGATACGCAGTATTTT. The genes are TRBV28 and TRBJ2-3, with 8 nucleotides matching TRBD2. V lost 5 bases, J lost 2 bases, and 6 bases stayed unmatched. Germline V gene sequence: CDR1 MDHEN, CDR2 SYDVKM. This CDR3 has 15 amino acids. The full variable domain, with the rest looked up from reference TRBV28 and TRBJ2-3, is DVKVTQSSRYLVKRTGEKVFLECVQDMDHENMFWYRQDPGLGLRLIYFSYDVKMKEKGDIPEGYSVSREKKERFSLILESASTNQTSMYLCASSPLADLTDTQYFGPGTRLTVL.